This T cell receptor beta chain was recorded in a study of T cells in Graves' hyperthyroidism and ophthalmopathy. The sample holds many counts of this clonotype. RNA transcripts provided the source from which TCR beta CDR3 regions were amplified. The HTBI set primed first-round TCR CDR3 RT-PCR. TCRdb re-called the multiplex PCR reads through MiXCR, storing one row per CDR3 protein. The table shows 350,000 or so distinct CDR3 sequences, with less than 20% occurring only once. The sequenced material came from blood. This sequence originates from a woman aged 40 to 49 with Graves' ophthalmopathy.

CDR3 bases: TGTGCCAGCAGCTTAGCGACAGGGGTTCCCTATGGCTACACCTTC. The encoded protein is CASSLATGVPYGYTF. The chain is built from TRBV7-9 and TRBJ1-2; TRBD1 agrees at 8 bases. The CDR3 has 15 amino acids. Germline CDR1 and CDR2: SEHNR and FQNEAQ (reference sequence). J lost 4 bases, V lost 0 bases, and 4 bases had no gene match.